Below are 3 T cell receptor beta chains sequenced from a single sample in a study of cytomegalovirus exposure and HLA in healthy donors. The PCR ran on 60 Vbeta and 13 Jbeta primers. The assay was immunoSEQ multiplex PCR, and TCRdb's table has in-frame clones only and misses some. The sample holds 90,000 to 130,000 clones, over 65% seen once. Sequencing was done on a sample of PBMCs. Receptor source: a woman under 40 in good health and CMV-seronegative.

This rearrangement joins TRBV2 to TRBJ1-2; 9 bases fit TRBD1. Germline lookup yields CDR1 SNHLY and CDR2 FYNNEI. Trimming took 8 bases from V and 8 from J; bases not matched to a gene: 9. The CDR3 spans 13 residues. The CDR3 bases are TGTGCCAGCGAGAGGGACAGGGCGTACGGCTACACCTTC. It encodes CASERDRAYGYTF.

In this sample, this clone turned up once. The CDR3 is CASTRDLLNEQFF. The CDR3 nucleotides read TGTGCCAGTACCCGGGACTTGCTGAATGAGCAGTTCTTC. This chain joins TRBV2 and TRBJ2-1, with D maybe TRBD2 (6 bases). Germline CDR1 SNHLY, CDR2 FYNNEI. The ends were cut back, 9 bases at V and 7 bases at J, with 16 bases in the middle. The CDR3 is 13 residues long. The full variable domain, rest sourced from reference TRBV2 and TRBJ2-1, is EPEVTQTPSHQVTQMGQEVILRCVPISNHLYFYWYRQILGQKVEFLVSFYNNEISEKSEIFDDQFSVERPDGSNFTLKIRSTKLEDSAMYFCASTRDLLNEQFFGPGTRLTVL.

The chain carries TRBV29-1 and TRBJ2-7, with D perhaps matching TRBD2 (6 bases). Germline values: CDR1 SQVTM, CDR2 ANQGSEA. The CDR3 contains 12 residues. Trimming shortened V by 6 bases and J by 0 bases, and 9 bases separated the two germline ends. CDR3 in DNA: TGCAGCGTGAGGGACTTCTCCTACGAGCAGTACTTC. It yields the protein CSVRDFSYEQYF.